Sequencing of this TCR beta chain was carried out in a study of post-analysis software for immune sequencing data. The study, taken as a whole, reports: Patients used five TRBV segments, including TRBV5-6, TRBV5-1 and TRBV20-1, more often than controls.

Unique molecular identifiers had been added to the TCR beta cDNA libraries. MiXCR, run by TCRdb on the PCR reads, gives a single entry per CDR3 protein. In the table there are fewer than 600,000 distinct CDR3 sequences, under 55% of which are singletons. As for this clonotype: The antigen is undetermined.

J lost 4 bases, V lost 7 bases, and 8 bases had no gene match. There are 14 residues in the CDR3. The sequencing sample was made of blood. This chain links TRBV12-3 or TRBV12-4 with TRBJ2-3, with 7 bases that match TRBD1. The clonotype was recovered from a girl aged 10 to 17 with multiple sclerosis. The CDR3 DNA reads TGTGCCAGCACCCAGGGACAGAGGGCAGATACGCAGTATTTT. Translating it yields CASTQGQRADTQYF.